This T cell receptor beta chain comes out of a study of T cells after yellow fever vaccination. TCRdb reanalysed the 5' RACE reads using MiXCR and keeps one entry per CDR3 protein. This table has about 200,000 distinct CDR3 sequences, 2.5% to 3.5% appearing once. V gave up 8 bases and J gave up 2 bases, with 9 bases separating them. This CDR3 comprises 12 residues. Germline assignment: CDR1 LGHNA and CDR2 YNFKEQ. The sample holds many counts of this clonotype. The material was CD4+ T cells sorted from PBMCs, obtained 10 days after the yellow fever booster vaccination. The chain links TRBV4-2 to TRBJ1-2, with D tentatively TRBD1 (6 bases). The sequence was obtained from a man aged 18 to 29 who received the YFV17D yellow fever vaccine. For the CDR3, the DNA is TGTGCCAGCTTTGACAGGAACTATGGCTACACCTTC. This translates into CASFDRNYGYTF.